This T cell receptor beta chain is drawn from a study of T cells after yellow fever vaccination. About the study: Preparation of the low-cell-number fractions used SMART-Seq v4 Ultra Low Input.

In its sample, this clonotype was seen a few times. Its antigen remains unidentified. The length of the CDR3 is 17 residues. Germline V CDR1 and CDR2: SGHTA, FQGTGA. The V and J ends lost 0 bases and 1 base respectively, with 15 bases between them. TCRdb fed the 5' RACE reads into MiXCR, producing one record per CDR3 protein. Of a few hundred thousand distinct CDR3 sequences in the sample, over 4% were seen once. Study-level points and caveats: Weaker overall was a secondary response that nonetheless peaked faster, on day 5 versus 15.

The sequence was obtained from a man younger than 35 who received the YFV17D yellow fever vaccine. The sample consisted of PBMCs, taken 5 days after the yellow fever booster vaccination. The genes are TRBV7-3 and TRBJ1-1; TRBD1 is a possible D gene (5 bases). CDR3 sequence (DNA): TGTGCCAGCAGCTTAACGGGCGACAGTCTGGCGAACACTGAAGCTTTCTTT. Protein: CASSLTGDSLANTEAFF.